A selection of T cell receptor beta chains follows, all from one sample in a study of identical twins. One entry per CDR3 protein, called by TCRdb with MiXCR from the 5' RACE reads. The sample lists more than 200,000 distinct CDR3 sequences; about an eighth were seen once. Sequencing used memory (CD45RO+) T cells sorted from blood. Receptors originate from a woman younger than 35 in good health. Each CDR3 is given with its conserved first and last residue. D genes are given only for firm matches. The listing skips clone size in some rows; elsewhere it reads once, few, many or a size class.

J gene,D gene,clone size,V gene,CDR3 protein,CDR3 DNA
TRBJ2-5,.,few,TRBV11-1,CASSLGGHLLLLKETQYF,TGTGCCAGCAGCTTAGGTGGCCACCTTTTATTACTTAAAGAGACCCAGTACTTC
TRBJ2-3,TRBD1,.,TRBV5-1,CASTLFKTGADTQYF,TGCGCCAGCACCTTGTTTAAGACAGGGGCAGATACGCAGTATTTT
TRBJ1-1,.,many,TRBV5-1,CASSPGPEDSEAFF,TGCGCCAGCAGCCCAGGGCCGGAAGATTCTGAAGCTTTCTTT
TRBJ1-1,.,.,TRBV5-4,CASTFGGAGVSEAFF,TGTGCCAGCACCTTCGGAGGGGCCGGGGTATCTGAAGCTTTCTTT
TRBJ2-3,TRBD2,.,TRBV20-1,CSASSGLNTDTQYF,TGCAGTGCTAGTAGCGGGTTAAACACAGATACGCAGTATTTT
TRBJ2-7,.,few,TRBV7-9,CAGETGFYEQYF,TGTGCCGGCGAGACAGGATTTTACGAGCAGTACTTC
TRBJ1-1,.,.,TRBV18,CASSPQYEGNEAFF,TGTGCCAGCTCACCACAGTACGAGGGGAATGAAGCTTTCTTT
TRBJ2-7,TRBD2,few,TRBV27,CASSRGTSWHEQYF,TGTGCCAGCAGCCGGGGGACTAGCTGGCACGAGCAGTACTTC
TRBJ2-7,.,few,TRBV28,CASNLYGLTTLEQYF,TGTGCCAGCAATCTATACGGGCTCACCACCTTGGAGCAGTACTTC
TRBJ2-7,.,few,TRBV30,CAWSVRAAYEQYF,TGTGCCTGGAGTGTACGGGCAGCTTACGAGCAGTACTTC
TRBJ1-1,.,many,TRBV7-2,CASSLLGGSGAEAFF,TGTGCCAGCAGCCTTCTGGGGGGGTCGGGAGCTGAAGCTTTCTTT
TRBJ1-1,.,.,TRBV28,CASSFPNQGWNTEAFF,TGTGCCAGCAGTTTCCCGAACCAGGGATGGAACACTGAAGCTTTCTTT
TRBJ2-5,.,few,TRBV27,CASSLNWQQETQYF,TGTGCCAGCAGTTTGAACTGGCAGCAAGAGACCCAGTACTTC
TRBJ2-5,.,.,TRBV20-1,CSARDGGGNQETQYF,TGCAGTGCTAGAGATGGAGGGGGAAATCAAGAGACCCAGTACTTC
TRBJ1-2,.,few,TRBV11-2,CASSLGGGDSGYTF,TGTGCCAGCAGCTTAGGGGGGGGCGATTCTGGCTACACCTTC
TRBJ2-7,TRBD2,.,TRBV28,CASSLLAGVRYEQYF,TGTGCCAGCAGTTTATTAGCGGGAGTTAGGTACGAGCAGTACTTC
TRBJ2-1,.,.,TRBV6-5,CASSYADRNEQFF,TGTGCCAGCAGTTACGCCGACAGAAATGAGCAGTTCTTC
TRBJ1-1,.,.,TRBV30,CAWMMNTEAFF,TGTGCCTGGATGATGAACACTGAAGCTTTCTTT
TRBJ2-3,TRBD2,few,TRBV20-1,CSMKMLAGSDTQYF,TGCAGTATGAAGATGCTAGCGGGATCAGATACGCAGTATTTT
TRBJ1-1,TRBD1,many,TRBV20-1,CSARIKTGETEAFF,TGCAGTGCTAGGATCAAGACAGGGGAAACTGAAGCTTTCTTT
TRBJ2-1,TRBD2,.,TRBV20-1,CCSSGYNEQFF,TGCTGCTCTAGCGGGTACAATGAGCAGTTCTTC
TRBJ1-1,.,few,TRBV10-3,CAISESLLGAFF,TGTGCCATCAGTGAGTCCTTGTTAGGAGCTTTCTTT
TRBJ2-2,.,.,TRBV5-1,CASSPWGATGELFF,TGCGCCAGCAGCCCTTGGGGGGCCACCGGGGAGCTGTTTTTT
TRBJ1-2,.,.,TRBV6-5,CASSYAWTGAHTF,TGTGCCAGCAGTTACGCGTGGACGGGGGCCCACACCTTC
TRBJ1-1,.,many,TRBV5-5,CASSLAPENTEAFF,TGTGCCAGCAGCTTGGCTCCAGAGAACACTGAAGCTTTCTTT
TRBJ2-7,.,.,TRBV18,CASSPLLTGLYEQYF,TGTGCCAGCTCACCACTCCTTACAGGGCTCTACGAGCAGTACTTC
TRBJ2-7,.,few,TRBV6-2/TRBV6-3,CASSPFNRGIYEQYF,TGTGCCAGCAGTCCCTTTAACCGCGGGATCTACGAGCAGTACTTC
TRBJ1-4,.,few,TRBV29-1,CSVDPGRDQNEKLFF,TGCAGCGTTGATCCTGGACGAGATCAGAATGAAAAACTGTTTTTT
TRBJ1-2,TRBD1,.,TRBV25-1,CASSEYFVGTDNYGYTF,TGTGCCAGCAGTGAATATTTCGTTGGGACAGATAACTATGGCTACACCTTC
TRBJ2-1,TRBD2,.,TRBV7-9,CASSGGTSGSVNEQFF,TGTGCCAGCAGCGGGGGGACTAGCGGGAGTGTCAATGAGCAGTTCTTC
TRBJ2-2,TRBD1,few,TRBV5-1,CASSQTGGVTGELFF,TGCGCCAGCAGCCAGACAGGGGGTGTGACCGGGGAGCTGTTTTTT
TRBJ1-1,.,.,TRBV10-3,CAISEQDREAFF,TGTGCCATCAGTGAGCAAGACAGGGAAGCTTTCTTT
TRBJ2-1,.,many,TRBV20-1,CSARDQGSSSYNEQFF,TGCAGTGCTAGAGATCAGGGGTCGAGCTCCTACAATGAGCAGTTCTTC
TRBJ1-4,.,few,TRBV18,CASSLLSATNEKLFF,TGTGCCAGCTCACTCCTCTCGGCAACTAATGAAAAACTGTTTTTT
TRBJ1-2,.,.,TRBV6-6,CASAENINYGYTF,TGTGCCAGCGCAGAAAACATAAACTATGGCTACACCTTC
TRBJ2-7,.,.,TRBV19,CASTLSGESSYEQYF,TGTGCCAGTACCCTTTCAGGGGAGAGCAGCTACGAGCAGTACTTC
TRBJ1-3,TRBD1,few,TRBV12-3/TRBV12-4,CASSSTGGNTIYF,TGTGCCAGCAGTTCAACAGGGGGCAACACCATATATTTT
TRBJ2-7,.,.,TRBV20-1,CSARDRNEQYF,TGCAGTGCTAGAGACCGGAACGAGCAGTACTTC
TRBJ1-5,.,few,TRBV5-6,CASSLGEQPQHF,TGTGCCAGCAGCTTGGGAGAACAGCCCCAGCATTTT
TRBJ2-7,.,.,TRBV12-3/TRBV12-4,CASSLSAGSRMTGEQYF,TGTGCCAGCAGTTTAAGCGCCGGCAGTCGAATGACTGGCGAGCAGTACTTC
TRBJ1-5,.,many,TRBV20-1,CSARVSGGFQPQHF,TGCAGTGCTAGAGTATCGGGGGGCTTTCAGCCCCAGCATTTT
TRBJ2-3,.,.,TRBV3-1,CASSPRDGWDTQYF,TGTGCCAGCAGTCCCCGGGACGGATGGGATACGCAGTATTTT
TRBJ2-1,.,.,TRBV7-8,CASSLVSFSYNEQFF,TGTGCCAGCAGCTTAGTCTCGTTTTCCTACAATGAGCAGTTCTTC
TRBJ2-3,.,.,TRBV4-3,CASSPSGLMEITDTQYF,TGCGCCAGCAGCCCGTCGGGACTCATGGAAATCACAGATACGCAGTATTTT
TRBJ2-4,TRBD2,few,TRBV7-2,CASSQGLGAGNIQYF,TGTGCCAGCAGCCAGGGACTAGGAGCAGGGAACATTCAGTACTTC
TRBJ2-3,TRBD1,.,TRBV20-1,CSAREDRGLIDTQYF,TGCAGTGCGCGGGAGGACAGGGGGCTTATAGATACGCAGTATTTT
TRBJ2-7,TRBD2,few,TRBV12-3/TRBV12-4,CASSDTSEGAYEQYF,TGTGCCAGCAGTGACACTAGCGAAGGTGCCTACGAGCAGTACTTC
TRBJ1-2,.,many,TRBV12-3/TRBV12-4,CASRIGDGYTF,TGTGCCAGCAGAATAGGGGATGGCTACACCTTC
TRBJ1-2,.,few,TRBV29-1,CSVESLDTPYGYTF,TGCAGCGTTGAATCTCTGGACACTCCCTATGGCTACACCTTC
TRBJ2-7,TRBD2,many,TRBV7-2,CASSRTSGGSAYEQYF,TGTGCCAGCAGTAGGACTAGCGGGGGGTCCGCCTACGAGCAGTACTTC
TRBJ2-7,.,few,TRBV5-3,CARSLRGTPCEQYF,TGTGCCAGAAGCTTAAGAGGGACGCCCTGCGAGCAGTACTTC
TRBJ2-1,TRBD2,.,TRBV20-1,CSVQEGGSDNEQFF,TGCAGTGTTCAGGAGGGCGGGAGCGACAATGAGCAGTTCTTC
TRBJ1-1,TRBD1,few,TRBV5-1,CASATGTGGTEAFF,TGCGCCAGCGCTACCGGGACAGGGGGCACTGAAGCTTTCTTT
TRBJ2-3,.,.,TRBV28,CASSPLPSGGRLGTQYF,TGTGCCAGCAGTCCACTCCCGAGCGGAGGTCGGTTGGGTACGCAGTATTTT
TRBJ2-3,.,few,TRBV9,CASSVAGLNTDTQYF,TGTGCCAGCAGCGTAGCGGGGCTGAACACAGATACGCAGTATTTT
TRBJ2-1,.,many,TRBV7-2,CASSLIGEQFF,TGTGCCAGCAGCTTAATTGGTGAGCAGTTCTTC
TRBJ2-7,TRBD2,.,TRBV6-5,CASSYSGLAGWEQYF,TGTGCCAGCAGTTACTCCGGACTAGCGGGCTGGGAGCAGTACTTC
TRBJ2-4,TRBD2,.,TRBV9,CASSVGVAGWGRNIQYF,TGTGCCAGCAGCGTAGGAGTAGCGGGATGGGGTAGGAACATTCAGTACTTC
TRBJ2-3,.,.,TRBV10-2,CASGWTASTDTQYF,TGCGCCAGCGGTTGGACAGCTAGCACAGATACGCAGTATTTT
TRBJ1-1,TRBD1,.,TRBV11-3,CASSSPRTGAFF,TGTGCCAGCAGCTCCCCCCGGACAGGGGCTTTCTTT